A selection of T cell receptor beta chains follows, all from one sample in a study of shared clonotypes between healthy human individuals. The protocol was immunoSEQ multiplex PCR, while the TCRdb copy is restricted to in-frame clones and leaves out a portion. The table lists under 600,000 clones, around 76% of them singletons. The sample was PBMCs. These receptors all stem from a woman aged 40 to 49 in good health. Some clones in this sample may be carry-over from other donors' samples. CDR3s include the opening cysteine and the closing phenylalanine or tryptophan.

cdr3_aa | j_call | v_call | cdr3_length
CASSEPGQSYEQYF | TRBJ2-7 | TRBV5-4 | 14
CASSTLQGAQETQYF | TRBJ2-5 | TRBV19 | 15
CASSLTADNSPLHF | TRBJ1-6 | TRBV5-6 | 14
CASSPSVLPYGYTF | TRBJ1-2 | TRBV7-2 | 14
CASSPPRAENTEAFF | TRBJ1-1 | TRBV18 | 15
CAIRSGADTGELFF | TRBJ2-2 | TRBV6-6 | 14
CASSFPSGRAREQFF | TRBJ2-1 | TRBV28 | 15
CASPPAGSALAGELFF | TRBJ2-2 | TRBV19 | 16
CASSGYGYTF | TRBJ1-2 | TRBV6-5 | 10
CASTEYPRPQHF | TRBJ1-5 | TRBV6-1 | 12
CAWAGDRNTEAFF | TRBJ1-1 | TRBV30 | 13
CASSSRGDTYEQYF | TRBJ2-7 | TRBV27 | 14
CASRGTGGNTEAFF | TRBJ1-1 | TRBV2 | 14
CASSRTGTSGRGTGELFF | TRBJ2-2 | TRBV4-1 | 18
CASSLSGNTIYF | TRBJ1-3 | TRBV7-8 | 12
CASSFPSGVSDTQYF | TRBJ2-3 | TRBV7-2 | 15
CASSYRYSPGRLAYEQYF | TRBJ2-7 | TRBV5-1 | 18
CAIGLAGRETQYF | TRBJ2-5 | TRBV27 | 13
CASTGTGFGYGYTF | TRBJ1-2 | TRBV19 | 14
CASSSGTGETQYF | TRBJ2-5 | TRBV6-6 | 13
CASSVVSSYEQYF | TRBJ2-7 | TRBV10-2 | 13
CASSPSEGTQYF | TRBJ2-3 | TRBV27 | 12
CASAQGPNEKLFF | TRBJ1-4 | TRBV6-6 | 13
CASNRGGDRGEKLFF | TRBJ1-4 | TRBV9 | 15
CASSPRDRENEKLFF | TRBJ1-4 | TRBV11-2 | 15
CASSAGTSGYEQYF | TRBJ2-7 | TRBV9 | 14
CASSIDSYEQYF | TRBJ2-7 | TRBV7-9 | 12
CASTSGKGYTF | TRBJ1-2 | TRBV25-1 | 11
CASTPTSGRQETQYF | TRBJ2-5 | TRBV7-2 | 15
CASSPRTAGGTQYF | TRBJ2-5 | TRBV7-9 | 14
CASSLFRQGKLFF | TRBJ1-4 | TRBV28 | 13
CASSSLGQREYQETQYF | TRBJ2-5 | TRBV5-1 | 17
CASSDMDRGLYEQYF | . | TRBV25-1 | 15
CASSEDTRNQPQHF | TRBJ1-5 | TRBV2 | 14
CASSFWGARDEKLFF | TRBJ1-4 | TRBV7-9 | 15
CASSTTGPRVGQPQHF | TRBJ1-5 | TRBV7-2 | 16